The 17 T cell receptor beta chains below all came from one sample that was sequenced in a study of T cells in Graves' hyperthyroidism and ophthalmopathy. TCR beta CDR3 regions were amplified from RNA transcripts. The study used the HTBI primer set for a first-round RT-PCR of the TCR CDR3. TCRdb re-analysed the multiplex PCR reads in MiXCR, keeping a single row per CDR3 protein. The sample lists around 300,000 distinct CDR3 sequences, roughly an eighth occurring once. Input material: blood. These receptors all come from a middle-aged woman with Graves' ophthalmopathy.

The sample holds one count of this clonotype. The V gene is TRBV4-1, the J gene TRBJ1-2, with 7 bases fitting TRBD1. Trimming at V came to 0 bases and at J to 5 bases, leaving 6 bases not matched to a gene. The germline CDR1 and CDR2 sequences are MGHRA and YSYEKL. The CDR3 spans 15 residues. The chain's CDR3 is CASSQDPGGRYGYTF. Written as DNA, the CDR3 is TGCGCCAGCAGCCAAGATCCAGGGGGAAGATATGGCTACACCTTC.

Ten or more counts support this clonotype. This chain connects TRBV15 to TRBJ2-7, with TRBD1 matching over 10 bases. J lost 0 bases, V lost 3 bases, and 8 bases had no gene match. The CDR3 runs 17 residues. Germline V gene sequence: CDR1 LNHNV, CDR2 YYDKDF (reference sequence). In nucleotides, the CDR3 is TGTGCCACCAGCAGCCGGGACAGGGGAAACTTCTCCTACGAGCAGTACTTC. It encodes CATSSRDRGNFSYEQYF.

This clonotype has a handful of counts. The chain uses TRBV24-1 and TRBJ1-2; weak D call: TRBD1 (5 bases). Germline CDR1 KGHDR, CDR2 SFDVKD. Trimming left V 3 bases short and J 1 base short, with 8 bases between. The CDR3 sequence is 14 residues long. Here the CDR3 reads CATSDGTLNYGYTF. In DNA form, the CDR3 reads TGTGCCACCAGTGATGGGACCCTTAACTATGGCTACACCTTC.

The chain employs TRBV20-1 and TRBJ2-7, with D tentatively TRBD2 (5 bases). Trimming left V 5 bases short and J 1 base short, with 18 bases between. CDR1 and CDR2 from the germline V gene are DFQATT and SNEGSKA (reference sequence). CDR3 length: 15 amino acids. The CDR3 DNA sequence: TGCAGTGCTCCTGCCCCTAGCAAAGGATCCTACGAGCAGTACTTC. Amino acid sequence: CSAPAPSKGSYEQYF.

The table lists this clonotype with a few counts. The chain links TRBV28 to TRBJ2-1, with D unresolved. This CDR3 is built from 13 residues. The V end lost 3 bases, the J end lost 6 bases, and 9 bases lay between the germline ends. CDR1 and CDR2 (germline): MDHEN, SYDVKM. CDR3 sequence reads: CASSFVRINEQFF. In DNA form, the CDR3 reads TGTGCCAGCAGTTTTGTTCGGATCAATGAGCAGTTCTTC.

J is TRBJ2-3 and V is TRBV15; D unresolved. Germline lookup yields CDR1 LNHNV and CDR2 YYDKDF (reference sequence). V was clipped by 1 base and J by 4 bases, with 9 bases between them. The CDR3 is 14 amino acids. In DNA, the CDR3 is TGTGCCACCAGCAGAGCGGATCCAGCAGATACGCAGTATTTT. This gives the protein CATSRADPADTQYF.

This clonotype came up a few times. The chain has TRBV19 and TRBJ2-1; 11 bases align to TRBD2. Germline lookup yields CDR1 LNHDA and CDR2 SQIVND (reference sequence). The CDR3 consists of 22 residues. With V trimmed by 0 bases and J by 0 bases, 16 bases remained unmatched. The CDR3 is CASSIDTPGGSGGASSYNEQFF. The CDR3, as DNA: TGTGCCAGTAGTATAGATACCCCTGGTGGTAGCGGGGGGGCTAGCTCCTACAATGAGCAGTTCTTC. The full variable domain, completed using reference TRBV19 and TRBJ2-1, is DGGITQSPKYLFRKEGQNVTLSCEQNLNHDAMYWYRQDPGQGLRLIYYSQIVNDFQKGDIAEGYSVSREKKESFPLTVTSAQKNPTAFYLCASSIDTPGGSGGASSYNEQFFGPGTRLTVL.

CDR3 sequence (DNA): TGTGCCAGCAGTGGCGGGAGGGCCGGGGAGCTGTTTTTT. It yields the protein CASSGGRAGELFF. The V and J genes are TRBV2 and TRBJ2-2, with TRBD2 matching 9 bases. In germline, CDR1 is SNHLY, CDR2 FYNNEI. The CDR3 is 13 residues long. The V and J ends lost 4 bases and 6 bases, in that order; junction bases with no gene match: 0.

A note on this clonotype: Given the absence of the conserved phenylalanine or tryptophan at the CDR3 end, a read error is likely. For the CDR3, the DNA is TGTGCCAGCAGCCAAAGACCGGGGCTCCACTATGGCTACACCCTC. Residues: CASSQRPGLHYGYTL. The J gene is TRBJ1-2, the V gene TRBV5-5, with D perhaps matching TRBD1 (5 bases). The V gene's germline CDR1 is SGHKS and CDR2 YYEKEE (reference sequence). This CDR3 has 15 residues. The V and J ends lost 4 bases and 3 bases respectively, with 16 bases between them.

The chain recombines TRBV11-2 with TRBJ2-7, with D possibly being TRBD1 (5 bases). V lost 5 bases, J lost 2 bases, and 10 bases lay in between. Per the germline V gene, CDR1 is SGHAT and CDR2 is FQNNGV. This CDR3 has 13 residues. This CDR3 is CASSPDSTYEQYF. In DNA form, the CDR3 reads TGTGCCAGCAGCCCCGACAGCACCTACGAGCAGTACTTC.

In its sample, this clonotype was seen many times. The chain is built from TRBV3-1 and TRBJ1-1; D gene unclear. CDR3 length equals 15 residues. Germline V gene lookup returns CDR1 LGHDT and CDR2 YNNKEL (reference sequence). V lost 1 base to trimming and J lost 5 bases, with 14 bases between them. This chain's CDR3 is CASSQGVRTDTEAFF. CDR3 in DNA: TGTGCCAGCAGCCAAGGCGTACGGACGGATACTGAAGCTTTCTTT. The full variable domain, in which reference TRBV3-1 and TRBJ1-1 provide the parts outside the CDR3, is DTAVSQTPKYLVTQMGNDKSIKCEQNLGHDTMYWYKQDSKKFLKIMFSYNNKELIINETVPNRFSPKSPDKAHLNLHINSLELGDSAVYFCASSQGVRTDTEAFFGQGTRLTVV.

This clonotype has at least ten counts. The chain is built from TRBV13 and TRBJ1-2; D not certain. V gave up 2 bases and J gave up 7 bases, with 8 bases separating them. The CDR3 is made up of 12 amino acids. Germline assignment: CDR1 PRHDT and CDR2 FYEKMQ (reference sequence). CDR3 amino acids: CASSLSGGGYTF. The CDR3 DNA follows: TGTGCCAGCAGCTTATCAGGAGGTGGCTACACCTTC.

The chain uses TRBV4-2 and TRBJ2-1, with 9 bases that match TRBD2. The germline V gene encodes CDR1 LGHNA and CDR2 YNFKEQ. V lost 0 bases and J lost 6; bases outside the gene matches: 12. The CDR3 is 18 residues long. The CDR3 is CASSQESLMLRGGNEQFF. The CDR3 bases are TGTGCCAGCAGCCAAGAGTCCCTGATGTTGCGGGGGGGCAATGAGCAGTTCTTC.

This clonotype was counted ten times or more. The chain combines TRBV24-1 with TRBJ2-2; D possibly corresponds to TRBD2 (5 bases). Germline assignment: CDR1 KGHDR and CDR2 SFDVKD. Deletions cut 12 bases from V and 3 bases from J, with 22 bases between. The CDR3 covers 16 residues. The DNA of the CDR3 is TGTGCCGTTCGGAGGACGGACTTGGGCGACACCGGGGAGCTGTTTTTT. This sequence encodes CAVRRTDLGDTGELFF.

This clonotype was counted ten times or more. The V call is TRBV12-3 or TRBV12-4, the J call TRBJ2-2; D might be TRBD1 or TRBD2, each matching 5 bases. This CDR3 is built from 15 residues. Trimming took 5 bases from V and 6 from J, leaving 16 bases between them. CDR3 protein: CASSRELGVPGELFF. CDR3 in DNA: TGTGCCAGCAGTCGGGAACTAGGGGTACCCGGGGAGCTGTTTTTT.

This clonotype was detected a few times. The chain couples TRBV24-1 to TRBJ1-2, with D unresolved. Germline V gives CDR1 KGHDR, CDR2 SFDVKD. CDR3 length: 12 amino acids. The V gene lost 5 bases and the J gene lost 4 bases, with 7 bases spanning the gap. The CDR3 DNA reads TGTGCCACCAGTGCCGCCAGCTATGGCTACACCTTC. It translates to CATSAASYGYTF.

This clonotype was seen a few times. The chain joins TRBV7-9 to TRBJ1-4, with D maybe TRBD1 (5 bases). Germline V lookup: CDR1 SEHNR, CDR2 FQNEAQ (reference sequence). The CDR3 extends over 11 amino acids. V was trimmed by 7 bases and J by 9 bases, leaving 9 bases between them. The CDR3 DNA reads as TGTGCCAGCATGGGGGGAAAAAAACTGTTTTTT. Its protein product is CASMGGKKLFF.